This TCR beta chain comes out of a study of shared clonotypes between healthy human individuals (dated by TCRdb to about 2020). The study in broad terms: Three men and a couple of women, aged 18 to 49 years, made up the cohort. Leukapheresis yielded between about 0.85 and 10 billion PBMCs per donor. To estimate repertoire size and how much clonotypes are shared between individuals, the study performed deep sequencing of blood TCR repertoires from about 5 healthy adults. To increase sequencing depth and limit assay-specific biases, different laboratories used diverse techniques to prepare libraries and sequence TCR repertoires. For each donor, three plates each were used for CD4 naive and CD4 memory, two plates were used for CD8 naive, and one plate was used for CD8 memory. Results and caveats for the whole study, not just this receptor: Larger estimated clonotype richness was generally found for naive subsets than for memory subsets. Compared with non-shared clonotypes, the clonotypes found in all four sorted-subset donors had higher generation probabilities. Pairwise subsampling indicated that sequencing depth was expected to affect the degree of clonotype sharing among donors. The small number of donors limited the genetic and exposure-history diversity represented. Rarefaction of sorted-subset datasets indicated incomplete sequencing despite the large sequencing depth. Across a handful of donors, approximately 5% of naive CD4, approximately 3.6% of naive CD8, under 2.5% of memory CD4, and approximately 0.4% of memory CD8 clonotypes were shared. Sampling was restricted to blood, and TCR repertoires in tissue are likely to differ from TCR repertoires in blood.

TCR CDR3 regions were amplified from genomic DNA by multiplex PCR using the deep immunoSEQ assay. Extracted genomic DNA from each cell subset was distributed evenly across all wells of several immunoSEQ 96-well plates, and each plate was treated as a replicate. Each replicate PCR for sorted subsets received around 0.2 ug genomic DNA, equal to about 30,000 T cell genomes. Purified libraries were quantified with a Qubit 3.0 fluorometer, sized on a Bioanalyzer 2100, and re-quantified with the KAPA Library Quantification kit. Each immunoSEQ 96-well plate was sequenced on its own single-read 150-cycle Illumina NextSeq 550 flow cell. On the authors' methods: Because the immunoSEQ output included only junctional sequences and no quality scores, the filtering could not be the same as the filtering used for full-length reads. To assign V/J genes and CDR3, sequences were annotated against IMGT germline references using PyIR, a Python wrapper for IgBLAST v1.9. Reads with weak V/J assignments (E-value above 1e-6), missing CDR3, stop codons, out-of-frame junctions, or ambiguous translated residues were removed. V3J clonotypes were defined as sequences sharing an identical inferred V gene, J gene, and CDR3 amino acid sequence. To compute the percentage overlap between repertoires, the number of shared unique clonotypes was divided by the size of the smaller repertoire. RTK rarefaction, the Chao1 estimator, and Recon v2.1 estimates of unobserved clonotypes were used to assess repertoire richness. For all TCRbeta clonotypes obtained by the gDNA method from a few donors, generation probabilities were computed with OLGA. TCRdb limited this immuneACCESS table to in-frame rearrangements with V and J called. A share of clones is missing; checked studies link under half to unresolved V genes, and the rest is unexplained. V and J calls and clone size follow that table, whereas D and trimming were derived from the DNA. This sample holds nearly 2 million clones; about 95% were observed only once. The ten largest account for approximately 1% of the sample.

This clone was recorded only once. What antigen it recognizes has not been identified. No base quality information exists; no much larger clone differs at one position. The V and J ends are trimmed by 4 bases and 2 bases, leaving 14 bases between them. The CDR3 measures 16 amino acids from cysteine to phenylalanine. The only DNA kept is the CDR3, 48 bases in frame from the first base. CDR1 LGHNA and CDR2 YNFKEQ were looked up in the germline V gene. CD8 naive samples were obtained by positive selection for CCR7 among CD45RO-negative cells, yielding a CD45RA+CCR7+ population from which TemRA cells were excluded. The donors were healthy, HIV-negative adults who had no recently reported acute infections or vaccinations. Only Caucasian adults living in Nashville, Tennessee, USA were represented among the donors. After blood collection by leukapheresis, PBMCs were isolated using Ficoll-Histopaque density gradient centrifugation and then cryopreserved in the vapor phase of liquid nitrogen. Analytical flow cytometry was used to check the purity and quantity of each magnetically sorted T cell population. Each sorted fraction had its genomic DNA isolated and then quantified by UV absorbance on a Nanodrop 2000c.

The sample was naive CD8+ T cells sorted from blood. The sample's cell subset or site, from its label and the paper: CD45RA+CCR7+. The V gene is TRBV4-2 and the J gene is TRBJ2-2, with the D gene tentatively TRBD1 or TRBD2, based on 5 matching bases in each. This receptor was taken from a man between 18 and 35 years old in good health. The CDR3 reads as follows: CASSPDGTDNTGELFF. Read as DNA, the sequence is TGTGCCAGCAGCCCCGACGGGACGGATAACACCGGGGAGCTGTTTTTT.